The clone carrying this T cell receptor beta chain was detected only a few times. This entry belongs to a study of shared clonotypes between healthy human individuals. Profiling relied on immunoSEQ multiplex PCR, and the TCRdb table lists in-frame clones only, not all of them. The repertoire holds some 1.5 million clones, with roughly 97% as singletons. Unmatched junction bases numbered 3, after V lost 2 bases and J lost 4 bases. This CDR3 has 15 residues. Per germline, CDR1 SGHAT and CDR2 FQNNGV. This receptor was identified in a man under 40 in good health. The V and J genes are TRBV11-2 and TRBJ2-7, with TRBD2 matching over 12 bases. The sample comprised naive CD4+ T cells sorted from blood. Specified subset: CD45RA+ positively selected. The CDR3: CASSLSTSGRYEQYF. CDR3 nucleotides: TGTGCCAGCAGCTTAAGCACTAGCGGGAGGTACGAGCAGTACTTC.